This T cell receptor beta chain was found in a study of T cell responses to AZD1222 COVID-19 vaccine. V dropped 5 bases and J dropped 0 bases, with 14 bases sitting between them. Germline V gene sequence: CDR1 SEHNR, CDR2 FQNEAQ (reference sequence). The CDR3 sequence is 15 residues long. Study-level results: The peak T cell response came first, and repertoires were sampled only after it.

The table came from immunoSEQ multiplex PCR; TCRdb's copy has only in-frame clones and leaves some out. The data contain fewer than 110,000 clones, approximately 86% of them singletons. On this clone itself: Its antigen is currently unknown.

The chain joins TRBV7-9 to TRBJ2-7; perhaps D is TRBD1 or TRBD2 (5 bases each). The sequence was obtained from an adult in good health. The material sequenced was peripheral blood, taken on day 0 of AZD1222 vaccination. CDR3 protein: CASSHRDRSSYEQYF. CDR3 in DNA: TGTGCCAGCAGCCACCGGGACCGGAGCTCCTACGAGCAGTACTTC.